The clone carrying this TCR beta chain was found a few times. Its target is not known. Germline V gene data show CDR1 as MNHEY and CDR2 as SVGEGT. Trimming removed 0 bases at V and 8 bases at J, with 14 bases between. This CDR3 has 15 residues. The data belong to a study of T-cell memory formation after mild COVID-19. Study overall: Clusters of TCRs were largely donor specific.

Study-wide points: The appearance of some responding clones in pre-infection memory suggested that cross-reactive memory joined.

From the 5' RACE reads, TCRdb called clonotypes with MiXCR, one entry per CDR3 protein. This repertoire shows 250,000 or so distinct CDR3 sequences, more than 8% found once; its top ten account for 22%. The sequence was collected from a man aged 18 to 29 who had mild COVID-19 (a few samples of this study predate the infection). Cell type and time point are not known. Sample: PBMCs or a T cell subset sorted from them (not recorded which). V and J are TRBV6-2 or TRBV6-3 and TRBJ2-1; D is perhaps TRBD1 (6 bases). As DNA, the CDR3 is TGTGCCAGCAGTTACTCGCCCGCAGGGGTGTATGAGCAGTTCTTC. Translating it yields CASSYSPAGVYEQFF.